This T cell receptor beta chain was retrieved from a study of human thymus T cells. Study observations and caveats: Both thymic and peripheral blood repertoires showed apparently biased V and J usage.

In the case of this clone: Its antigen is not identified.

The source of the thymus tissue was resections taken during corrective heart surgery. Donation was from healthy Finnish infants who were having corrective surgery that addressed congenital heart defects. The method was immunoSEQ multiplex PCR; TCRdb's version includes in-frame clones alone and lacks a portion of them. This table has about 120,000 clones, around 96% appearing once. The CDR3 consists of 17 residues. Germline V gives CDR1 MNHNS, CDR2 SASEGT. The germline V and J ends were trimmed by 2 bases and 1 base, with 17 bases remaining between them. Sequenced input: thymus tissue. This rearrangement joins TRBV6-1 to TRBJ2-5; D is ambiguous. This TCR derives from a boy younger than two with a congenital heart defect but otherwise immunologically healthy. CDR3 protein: CASSEIGPPIPQETQYF. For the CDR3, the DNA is TGTGCCAGCAGTGAAATTGGTCCACCCATTCCCCAAGAGACCCAGTACTTC.